Following are 23 T cell receptor beta chains from one sample sequenced in a study of cytomegalovirus exposure and HLA in healthy donors. The PCR had 60 Vbeta and 13 Jbeta primers. Only in-frame clones appear in the TCRdb table, and some are missing; sequencing was by immunoSEQ multiplex PCR. The sample includes roughly 71,000 clones, around four fifths of them seen just once. The source material was PBMCs. The source is a girl aged 10-17 years in good health and CMV-seropositive.

This chain links TRBV4-1 with TRBJ2-7; 7 bases agree with TRBD1. The CDR3 spans 17 residues. The ends lost 4 bases at V and 0 bases at J; junction bases unmatched: 12. Germline CDR1 reads MGHRA; CDR2 reads YSYEKL. The CDR3 sequence: CASSRDSSNQYSYEQYF. The CDR3 region has the DNA TGCGCCAGCAGCCGGGACAGCTCCAACCAGTACTCCTACGAGCAGTACTTC.

The chain joins TRBV4-1 to TRBJ1-2; possibly TRBD1 for D (6 bases). This CDR3 has 18 residues. Trimming left V 4 bases short and J 4 bases short, with 25 bases between. Germline V gene data show CDR1 as MGHRA and CDR2 as YSYEKL. The CDR3 reads CASSPSWIVGARPYGYTF. In nucleotides, the CDR3 is TGCGCCAGCAGCCCAAGTTGGATTGTGGGGGCGCGCCCCTATGGCTACACCTTC.

This clone was detected only a few times. At one end, the junction sequence differs from germline, possibly due to a read error. V usage is TRBV6-5 and J usage is TRBJ1-1; 9 positions match TRBD1. This CDR3 is 12 amino acids long. The germline V gene encodes CDR1 MNHEY and CDR2 SVGAGI. The CDR3 region has the DNA TGTGCCAGCAATCTACAGGGGGCTGAGGCTTTCTTT. Translated: CASNLQGAEAFF.

V gene TRBV6-1 combines with J gene TRBJ1-2; perhaps TRBD1 as D (6 bases). Trimming cost V 5 bases and J 5 bases, with 15 bases left between them. The length of the CDR3 is 14 residues. The germline V gene encodes CDR1 MNHNS and CDR2 SASEGT. CDR3 protein: CASSRGGGEYGYTF. DNA for the CDR3: TGTGCCAGCAGTCGGGGTGGGGGCGAGTATGGCTACACCTTC.

The gene calls are TRBV4-3 and TRBJ2-5, with D maybe TRBD1 (6 bases). CDR1 and CDR2 (germline): LGHNA, YSLEER. The CDR3 sequence is 15 residues long. The V end lost 1 base, the J end lost 3 bases, and 12 bases lay between the germline ends. The CDR3 here is CASSQGRTVKETQYF. DNA for the CDR3: TGCGCCAGCAGCCAAGGACGGACAGTAAAAGAGACCCAGTACTTC.

The chain links TRBV4-2 to TRBJ2-3; 11 positions agree with TRBD2. Germline-derived CDR1 and CDR2 are LGHNA and YNFKEQ. This CDR3 comprises 17 residues. V shed 4 bases, J shed 4 bases, and the junction held 10 bases outside the gene matches. Here the CDR3 reads CASSRITSGGPSDTQYF. The CDR3 DNA sequence: TGTGCCAGCAGCCGGATCACTAGCGGGGGCCCGTCAGATACGCAGTATTTT.

The chain has TRBV10-2 and TRBJ2-7, with D hard to call. There are 12 residues in the CDR3. The V and J ends lost 4 bases and 0 bases respectively, with 4 bases between them. The germline V gene has CDR1 WSHSY and CDR2 SAAADI. In DNA form, the CDR3 reads TGCGCCAGCAGTGTCAGCTCCTACGAGCAGTACTTC. It is translated as CASSVSSYEQYF.

The V call is TRBV5-1, the J call TRBJ2-5; TRBD2 matches 9 bases. This CDR3 is built from 16 residues. The J segment lost 1 base and the V segment lost 4 bases, leaving 8 bases of the junction unmatched. Germline assignment: CDR1 SGHRS and CDR2 YFSETQ. The CDR3 is CASSLDSGGFQETQYF. Here the CDR3 DNA reads TGCGCCAGCAGCCTGGATAGCGGGGGCTTCCAAGAGACCCAGTACTTC.

The chain has TRBV27 and TRBJ2-5; no clear D. The germline gives CDR1 MNHEY, CDR2 SMNVEV (reference sequence). V dropped 6 bases and J dropped 4 bases, with 6 bases sitting between them. This CDR3 is 11 amino acids long. This chain's CDR3 is CASRSLETQYF. The DNA for the CDR3 is TGTGCCAGCAGGAGCTTAGAGACCCAGTACTTC.

This chain connects TRBV7-9 to TRBJ2-1, with D possibly matching TRBD1 (6 bases). V was trimmed by 6 bases and J by 7 bases, leaving 22 bases between them. This CDR3 spans 16 amino acids. From germline, CDR1 is SEHNR and CDR2 FQNEAQ (reference sequence). CDR3 region: CASRLPWGPLRNEQFF. The CDR3 nucleotides are TGTGCCAGCAGGCTGCCTTGGGGGCCATTGCGGAATGAGCAGTTCTTC.

This clone has more than one count but fewer than ten. This rearrangement joins TRBV6-1 to TRBJ2-6; 11 bases are shared with TRBD1. The CDR3 is made up of 18 amino acids. Germline trimming cut 4 bases from V and 0 bases from J; bases unmatched to any gene: 5. Germline CDR1 MNHNS, CDR2 SASEGT. This CDR3 is CASSVGQGGASGANVLTF. The CDR3 nucleotides are TGTGCCAGCAGTGTGGGACAGGGGGGAGCCTCTGGGGCCAACGTCCTGACTTTC.

This clone was picked up one time. V usage is TRBV9 and J usage is TRBJ1-1, with D uncertain. CDR1 SGDLS and CDR2 YYNGEE come from the germline V gene. V lost 1 base to trimming and J lost 1 base, with 5 bases between them. This CDR3 comprises 13 residues. The CDR3 is CASSVTGNTEAFF. CDR3 nucleotide sequence: TGTGCCAGCAGCGTAACGGGGAACACTGAAGCTTTCTTT. The variable domain in full, completed from reference TRBV9 and TRBJ1-1, reads DSGVTQTPKHLITATGQRVTLRCSPRSGDLSVYWYQQSLDQGLQFLIQYYNGEERAKGNILERFSAQQFPDLHSELNLSSLELGDSALYFCASSVTGNTEAFFGQGTRLTVV.

V and J are TRBV6-5 and TRBJ2-3, with a tentative D call TRBD2 (6 bases). This CDR3 contains 15 residues. Germline CDR1 and CDR2: MNHEY and SVGAGI. The V end lost 6 bases, the J end lost 5 bases, and 18 bases lay between the germline ends. Here the CDR3 reads CASSSFVRELDTQYF. The CDR3 bases are TGTGCCAGCAGCTCGTTTGTCCGGGAGCTAGATACGCAGTATTTT.

The genes are TRBV6-6 and TRBJ2-2; 8 bases line up with TRBD2. Trimming cost V 4 bases and J 7 bases; bases outside gene matches: 8. The CDR3 covers 15 residues. Germline V CDR1 and CDR2: MNHNY, SVGAGI (reference sequence). The CDR3 coding sequence is TGTGCCAGCAGTTCCCCCGAGCGGGAGATCGGGGAGCTGTTTTTT. Translated: CASSSPEREIGELFF.

This rearrangement joins TRBV19 to TRBJ1-6, with 9 bases fitting TRBD1. CDR3 length equals 13 residues. Germline-derived CDR1 and CDR2 are LNHDA and SQIVND (reference sequence). Trimming took 6 bases from V and 10 from J; bases not matched to a gene: 4. Written as DNA, the CDR3 is TGTGCCAGTAGCCGACAGGGGGGATCACCCCTCCACTTT. Amino acids: CASSRQGGSPLHF.

The chain recombines TRBV10-3 with TRBJ1-1; 8 nucleotides match TRBD1. CDR1 is ENHRY and CDR2 is SYGVKD in the germline V gene. The V and J ends lost 4 bases and 8 bases, in that order; junction bases with no gene match: 9. This CDR3 has 14 amino acids. CDR3 loop: CAISGSGTGAEAFF. The CDR3 nucleotides are TGTGCCATCAGTGGCTCAGGGACAGGTGCCGAAGCTTTCTTT.

The genes are TRBV28 and TRBJ1-2, with 11 bases fitting TRBD1. Looked up from germline, CDR1 is MDHEN and CDR2 is SYDVKM. V trimming: 6 bases; J trimming: 8 bases; junction bases outside the gene matches: 5. The CDR3 spans 13 residues. CDR3 loop: CASRGQGGWGYTF. Written as DNA, the CDR3 is TGTGCCAGCAGGGGACAGGGGGGGTGGGGCTACACCTTC.

The chain has TRBV4-1 and TRBJ2-7, with D maybe TRBD1 (6 bases). CDR3 size: 16 residues. Trimming removed 0 bases at V and 6 bases at J, with 18 bases between. Germline assignment: CDR1 MGHRA and CDR2 YSYEKL. In DNA form, the CDR3 reads TGCGCCAGCAGCCAAGAAGGACTGCAGGGGCTTGGCGAGCAGTACTTC. This sequence encodes CASSQEGLQGLGEQYF.

The chain is built from TRBV5-1 and TRBJ1-4, with D maybe TRBD1 (6 bases). Germline CDR1 and CDR2: SGHRS and YFSETQ. This CDR3 region has 14 residues. V lost 5 bases and J 7 bases, leaving 15 bases between the germline ends. CDR3 DNA sequence: TGCGCCAGCAGGCACAGGGAAGTAAGTGAAAAACTGTTTTTT. Translation: CASRHREVSEKLFF.

The chain has TRBV11-2 and TRBJ1-5; 7 bases align to TRBD1. Germline CDR1 reads SGHAT; CDR2 reads FQNNGV. The CDR3 length is 14 residues. Trimming removed 4 bases from V and 2 bases from J; junction bases left unmatched: 2. The CDR3, as DNA: TGTGCCAGCAGCTACACAGGGGGCAATCAGCCCCAGCATTTT. Amino acid sequence: CASSYTGGNQPQHF.

The chain recombines TRBV27 with TRBJ1-1; D gene unclear. V gave up 2 bases and J gave up 3 bases, with 10 bases separating them. The germline V gene encodes CDR1 MNHEY and CDR2 SMNVEV (reference sequence). The CDR3 is 14 amino acids. CDR3 amino acids: CASSLVHGYTEAFF. As DNA, the CDR3 is TGTGCCAGCAGTTTAGTTCACGGGTACACTGAAGCTTTCTTT.

The chain combines TRBV30 with TRBJ2-1, with 8 bases matching TRBD2. Germline CDR1 is GTSNPN and CDR2 is SVGIG (reference sequence). V gave up 3 bases and J gave up 6 bases; unmatched junction bases: 16. The CDR3 sequence is 17 residues long. The CDR3 reads CAWSEGGRGGRINEQFF. The CDR3 coding sequence is TGTGCCTGGAGCGAAGGTGGTAGGGGCGGGAGGATCAATGAGCAGTTCTTC.

This chain connects TRBV6-5 to TRBJ2-3; 10 bases align to TRBD2. This CDR3 spans 15 amino acids. V gave up 7 bases and J gave up 10 bases; unmatched junction bases: 14. Looked up from germline, CDR1 is MNHEY and CDR2 is SVGAGI. The CDR3 loop reads CASTYEREGLSAQYF. In DNA form, the CDR3 reads TGTGCCAGCACCTACGAGCGGGAGGGCCTGTCGGCGCAGTATTTT.